This entry lists 5 T cell receptor beta chains sequenced from one sample in a study of blood T cell repertoires in COVID-19. Here immunoSEQ multiplex PCR was the method, and the copy in TCRdb shows in-frame clones only, minus some. The repertoire consists of 250,000 to 400,000 clones, with 75% to 90% occurring once and the leading ten covering 2.5% to 3.5%. What was sequenced was peripheral blood. These receptors came from a woman in her thirties with COVID-19, enrolled during active disease.

The chain carries TRBV27 and TRBJ2-2; TRBD2 agrees at 12 bases. V lost 6 bases to trimming and J lost 8 bases; unmatched junction nucleotides: 7. CDR1 MNHEY and CDR2 SMNVEV come from the germline V gene (reference sequence). This CDR3 spans 15 amino acids. The CDR3 reads CASRSLAGGFGELFF. CDR3 DNA sequence: TGTGCCAGCAGGTCACTAGCGGGAGGATTTGGGGAGCTGTTTTTT.

J is TRBJ1-4 and V is TRBV18; tentatively, D is TRBD1 (6 bases). This CDR3 is 17 amino acids long. Deletions cut 2 bases from V and 0 bases from J, with 13 bases between. CDR1 is KGHSH and CDR2 is LQKENI in the germline V gene. For the CDR3, the DNA is TGTGCCAGCTCACCAGACCAGGGGTTTGCAACTAATGAAAAACTGTTTTTT. As protein: CASSPDQGFATNEKLFF.

The genes are TRBV7-6 and TRBJ1-2; tentatively, D is TRBD1 (6 bases). The CDR3 consists of 13 residues. Germline CDR1 reads SGHVS; CDR2 reads FNYEAQ. V was pared by 5 bases and J by 6 bases, with 13 bases between. CDR3 loop: CASSAETGDGYTF. Written as DNA, the CDR3 is TGTGCCAGCAGCGCGGAGACAGGCGATGGCTACACCTTC.

The chain is built from TRBV14 and TRBJ1-4; no clear D gene. V lost 0 bases and J 10 bases, leaving 12 bases between the germline ends. Per germline, CDR1 SGHDN and CDR2 FVKESK. The CDR3 sequence is 14 residues long. CDR3 sequence: CASSQEGGFGKLFF. In DNA form, the CDR3 reads TGTGCCAGCAGCCAAGAGGGAGGATTTGGAAAACTGTTTTTT.

The chain employs TRBV7-9 and TRBJ1-1; weak D call: TRBD1 (6 bases). Trimming removed 5 bases from V and 10 bases from J, with 17 bases in between. The CDR3 loop spans 13 amino acids. Germline V gene data show CDR1 as SEHNR and CDR2 as FQNEAQ (reference sequence). The DNA of the CDR3 is TGTGCCAGCAGCCTCTCCCCACAGGGATCAGCTTTCTTT. Amino acids: CASSLSPQGSAFF.